A selection of T cell receptor beta chains follows, all from one sample in a study of CD8 T cells in ankylosing spondylitis. TCRdb fed the 5' RACE reads into MiXCR, producing one record per CDR3 protein. The profile shows about 840,000 distinct CDR3 sequences, about 10% of them singletons. Sequenced material: blood, either unsorted or a sorted T cell fraction (not recorded which). These receptors all come from a male donor with ankylosing spondylitis. CDR3s include the opening cysteine and the closing phenylalanine or tryptophan.

v_call	j_call	cdr3_aa
TRBV20-1	TRBJ2-7	CSATPSAYSYEQYF
TRBV29-1	TRBJ2-7	CSGRDRSYEQYF
TRBV20-1	TRBJ1-1	CSAPDRAYVNTEAFF
TRBV7-2	TRBJ2-5	CASSVDRVLETQYF
TRBV4-3	TRBJ2-1	CASSQLDDNEQFF
TRBV6-2/TRBV6-3	TRBJ2-5	CASSPRQRRETQYF
TRBV5-1	TRBJ2-3	CASGYFSGDTQYF
TRBV18	TRBJ2-7	CASSPQGQRHEQYF
TRBV4-1	TRBJ2-7	CASSQAGAPRLYEQYF
TRBV20-1	TRBJ2-7	CSARDGRDLSGEQYF
TRBV5-6	TRBJ2-5	CASSLAYRGETQYF
TRBV20-1	TRBJ2-3	CSSMGTVEDTQYF
TRBV7-2	TRBJ2-4	CASSLASRGWEAKNIQYF
TRBV5-1	TRBJ2-2	CASSLEPQGVSGELFF
TRBV20-1	TRBJ2-1	CSARAPGTGGGHEQFF
TRBV20-1	TRBJ2-5	CSARDWSAFQETQYF
TRBV20-1	TRBJ2-2	CSARGFQGARTGELFF
TRBV5-1	TRBJ1-6	CASSFTGADSPLHF
TRBV7-2	TRBJ1-2	CASSPPRSGYTF
TRBV12-3/TRBV12-4	TRBJ1-2	CASRPRQISNYGYTF
TRBV20-1	TRBJ2-1	CSARVGSARQGYNEQFF
TRBV27	TRBJ1-4	CASSFLSGTGDEKLFF
TRBV6-2/TRBV6-3	TRBJ2-5	CASRNRIYQETQYF
TRBV12-3/TRBV12-4	TRBJ1-2	CASSFAHGEYGYTF
TRBV4-3	TRBJ2-5	CASSRGLTKETQYF
TRBV6-1	TRBJ2-7	CASSGLYEQYF
TRBV7-2	TRBJ1-2	CASSFPGGVYGYTF
TRBV7-2	TRBJ2-5	CASSFPAGGGETQYF
TRBV11-2	TRBJ1-2	CASSLASGLIDSPTF
TRBV15	TRBJ1-2	CATSRLDRDYGYTF
TRBV11-2	TRBJ1-6	CASSLLGAASSYNSPLHF
TRBV20-1	TRBJ1-2	CSARVVQLNYGYTF
TRBV20-1	TRBJ2-3	CSVTHGGMGTDTQYF
TRBV4-2	TRBJ2-1	CASSQATSAYNEQFF
TRBV10-3	TRBJ1-5	CAIKRGSGQPQHF
TRBV6-1	TRBJ1-5	CASSSDRAWGQPQHF
TRBV4-3	TRBJ1-2	CASSQAPGGVYGYTF
TRBV7-6	TRBJ2-2	CASSWVVLAGDPGELFF
TRBV7-9	TRBJ2-7	CASCPWDRGGSEQYF
TRBV10-3	TRBJ2-3	CAISGDRGPQLAGTDTQYF
TRBV25-1	TRBJ1-2	CASSEYHGGGYTF
TRBV29-1	TRBJ1-2	CSVVGQNGYTF
TRBV27	TRBJ1-5	CASRGRGRGQPQHF
TRBV25-1	TRBJ2-5	CASSSGTARTETQYF
TRBV14	TRBJ2-5	CASSQDQRGRSETQYF
TRBV6-1	TRBJ1-5	CASRRTGRNQPQHF
TRBV20-1	TRBJ2-5	CSAKRPGGETQYF
TRBV20-1	TRBJ2-2	CSATGTTNTGELFF
TRBV20-1	TRBJ2-7	CSARRIGVTRSYEQYF
TRBV30	TRBJ2-5	CAWNSRLAGVIQETQYF
TRBV7-2	TRBJ2-3	CASSAGSTDTQYF
TRBV4-2	TRBJ1-1	CASSQDRHDTEAFF
TRBV27	TRBJ1-1	CASSFTGGDAFF
TRBV30	TRBJ2-2	CAWSRGAGGTGELFF
TRBV5-1	TRBJ2-7	CASSLSVGGGYEQYF